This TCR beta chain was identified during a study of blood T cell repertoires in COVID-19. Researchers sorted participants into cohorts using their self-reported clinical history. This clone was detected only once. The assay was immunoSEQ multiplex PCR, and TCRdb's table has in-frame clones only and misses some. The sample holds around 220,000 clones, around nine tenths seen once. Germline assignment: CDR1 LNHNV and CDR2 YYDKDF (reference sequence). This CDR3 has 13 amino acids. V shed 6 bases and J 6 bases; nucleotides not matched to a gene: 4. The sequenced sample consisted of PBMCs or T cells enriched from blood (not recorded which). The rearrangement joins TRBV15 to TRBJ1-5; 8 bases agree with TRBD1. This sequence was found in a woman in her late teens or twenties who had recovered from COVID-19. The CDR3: CATRTGVVQPQHF. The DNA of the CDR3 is TGTGCCACCAGGACAGGGGTCGTTCAGCCCCAGCATTTT. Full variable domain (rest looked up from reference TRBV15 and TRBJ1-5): DAMVIQNPRYQVTQFGKPVTLSCSQTLNHNVMYWYQQKSSQAPKLLFHYYDKDFNNEADTPDNFQSRRPNTSFCFLDIRSPGLGDTAMYLCATRTGVVQPQHFGDGTRLSIL.